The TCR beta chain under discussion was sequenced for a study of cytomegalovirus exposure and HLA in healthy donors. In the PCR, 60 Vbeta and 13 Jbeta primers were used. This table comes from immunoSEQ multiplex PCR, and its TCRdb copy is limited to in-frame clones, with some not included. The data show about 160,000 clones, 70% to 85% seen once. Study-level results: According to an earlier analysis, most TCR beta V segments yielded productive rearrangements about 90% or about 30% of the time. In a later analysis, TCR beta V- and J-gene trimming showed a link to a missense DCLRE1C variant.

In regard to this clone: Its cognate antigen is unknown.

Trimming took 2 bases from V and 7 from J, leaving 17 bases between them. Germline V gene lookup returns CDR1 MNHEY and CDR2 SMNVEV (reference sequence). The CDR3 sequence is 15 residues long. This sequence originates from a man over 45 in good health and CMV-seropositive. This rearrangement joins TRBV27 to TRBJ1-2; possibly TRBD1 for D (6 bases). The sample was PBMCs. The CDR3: CASSLRGAGAIGYTF. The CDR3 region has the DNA TGTGCCAGCAGTTTAAGGGGTGCGGGGGCGATTGGCTACACCTTC.